A single T cell receptor beta chain is shown here with its context. Its antigen remains unidentified. The sample comes from a study of cytomegalovirus exposure and HLA in healthy donors. Deletions cut 0 bases from V and 4 bases from J, with 15 bases between. CDR1 is GTSNPN, CDR2 SVGIG, per germline (reference sequence). The length of the CDR3 is 15 residues. Study results and caveats: When analyzed later, the rates of TCR association showed variation by HLA locus, with DRB1 the most and HLA-C the fewest. Among the CMV-associated chains, a few were confirmed in vitro as specific for CMV antigens.

Regarding donors, all were healthy bone marrow donors. Donors counted as nominally healthy when sampled, yet unrecorded immune exposures were likely. In the PCR, 60 Vbeta and 13 Jbeta primers were used. Method: immunoSEQ multiplex PCR; TCRdb's copy keeps in-frame clones and lacks some. The data show approximately 110,000 clones, roughly 70% seen once. The sequenced sample consisted of PBMCs. The TCR sequence derives from a woman aged 25 to 39 in good health and CMV-seronegative. The chain combines TRBV30 with TRBJ1-1; D is possibly TRBD1 (6 bases). Written as DNA, the CDR3 is TGTGCCTGGAGTGTAAATTCGGGACACTCCACTGAAGCTTTCTTT. This gives the protein CAWSVNSGHSTEAFF. Full variable domain (rest looked up from reference TRBV30 and TRBJ1-1): SQTIHQWPATLVQPVGSPLSLECTVEGTSNPNLYWYRQAAGRGLQLLFYSVGIGQISSEVPQNLSASRPQDRQFILSSKKLLLSDSGFYLCAWSVNSGHSTEAFFGQGTRLTVV.